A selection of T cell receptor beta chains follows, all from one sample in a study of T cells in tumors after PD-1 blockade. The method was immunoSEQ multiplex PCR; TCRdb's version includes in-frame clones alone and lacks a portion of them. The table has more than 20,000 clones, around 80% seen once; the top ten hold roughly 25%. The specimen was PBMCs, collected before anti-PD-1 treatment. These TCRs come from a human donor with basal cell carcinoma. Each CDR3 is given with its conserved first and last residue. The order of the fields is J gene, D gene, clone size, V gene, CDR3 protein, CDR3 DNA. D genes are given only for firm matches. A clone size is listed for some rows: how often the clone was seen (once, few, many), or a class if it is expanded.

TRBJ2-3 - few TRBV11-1 CASTGTLSTDTQYF TGTGCCTCAACAGGGACGCTTAGCACAGATACGCAGTATTTT
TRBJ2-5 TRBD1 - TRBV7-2 CASSLQGIQETQYF TGTGCCAGCAGTTTACAGGGGATACAAGAGACCCAGTACTTC
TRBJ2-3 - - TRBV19 CASSIGVGSTEDTQYF TGTGCCAGTAGTATTGGTGTCGGGAGTACGGAAGATACGCAGTATTTT
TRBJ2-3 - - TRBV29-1 CSVGLAEVDAQYF TGCAGCGTGGGACTGGCGGAAGTAGACGCGCAGTATTTT
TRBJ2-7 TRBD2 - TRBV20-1 CSAGDYVQYF TGCAGTGCTGGGGACTATGTGCAGTACTTC
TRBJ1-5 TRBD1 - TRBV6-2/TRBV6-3 CASSDRGNQPQHF TGTGCCAGCAGCGACAGGGGAAATCAGCCCCAGCATTTT
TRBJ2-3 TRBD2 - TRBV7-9 CASSFSSSGDTDTQYF TGTGCCAGCAGCTTCTCGTCTAGCGGAGACACAGATACGCAGTATTTT
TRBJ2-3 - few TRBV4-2 CASSQDGGSGADTQYF TGTGCCAGCAGCCAAGACGGGGGATCGGGGGCAGATACGCAGTATTTT
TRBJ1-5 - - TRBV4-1 CASSQDYNQPQHF TGCGCCAGCAGCCAAGACTACAATCAGCCCCAGCATTTT
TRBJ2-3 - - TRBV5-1 CASSLAGKPTDTQYF TGCGCCAGCAGCTTGGCCGGGAAACCCACAGATACGCAGTATTTT
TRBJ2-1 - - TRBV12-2 CASRLVRLAEENEQFF TGTGCAAGTCGCTTAGTTCGACTAGCAGAAGAAAATGAGCAGTTCTTC
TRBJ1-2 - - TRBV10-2 CASGGQGGGYTF TGCGCCAGCGGGGGCCAGGGCGGCGGCTACACCTTC
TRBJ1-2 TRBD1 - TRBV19 CASSNYGTDNYGYTF TGTGCCAGTAGTAATTACGGGACAGACAACTATGGCTACACCTTC
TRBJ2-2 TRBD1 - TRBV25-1 CASSQRTGLTGELFF TGTGCCAGCAGTCAGAGGACAGGCCTCACCGGGGAGCTGTTTTTT
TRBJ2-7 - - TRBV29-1 CSVGDSTGYEQYF TGCAGCGTTGGCGACAGTACGGGTTACGAGCAGTACTTC
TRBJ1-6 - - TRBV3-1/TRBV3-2 CASSQERRENSPLHF TGTGCCAGCAGCCAAGAAAGACGGGAAAATTCACCCCTCCACTTT
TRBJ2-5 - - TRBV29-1 CSVVRPDLQETQYF TGCAGCGTTGTTCGTCCGGACCTCCAAGAGACCCAGTACTTC
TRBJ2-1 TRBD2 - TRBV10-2 CATQSSGSYNEQFF TGCGCCACCCAAAGTAGCGGGAGCTACAATGAGCAGTTCTTC
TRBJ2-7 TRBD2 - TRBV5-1 CASSLGASGSSYEQYF TGCGCCAGCAGCTTGGGGGCTAGCGGGAGCTCCTACGAGCAGTACTTC
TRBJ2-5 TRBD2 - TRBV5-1 CASSFTSGWETQYF TGCGCCAGCAGCTTCACTAGCGGTTGGGAGACCCAGTACTTC
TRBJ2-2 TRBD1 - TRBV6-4 CASSVGQGDTGELFF TGTGCCAGCAGTGTGGGACAGGGTGACACCGGGGAGCTGTTTTTT
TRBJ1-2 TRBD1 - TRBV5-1 CASSATGGDYGYTF TGCGCCAGCAGCGCCACAGGGGGGGACTATGGCTACACCTTC
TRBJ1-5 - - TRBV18 CASSRGTVDSNQPQHF TGTGCCAGCTCACGTGGGACGGTAGATAGCAATCAGCCCCAGCATTTT
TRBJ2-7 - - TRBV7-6 CASSLAGPRVGRNYEQYF TGTGCCAGCAGCTTAGCTGGCCCAAGGGTGGGGCGGAACTACGAGCAGTACTTC
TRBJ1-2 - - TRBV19 CASRQGPGYTF TGTGCCAGTAGGCAGGGCCCTGGCTACACCTTC
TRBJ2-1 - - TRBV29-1 CSVEGWQNNEQFF TGCAGCGTTGAAGGCTGGCAGAACAATGAGCAGTTCTTC
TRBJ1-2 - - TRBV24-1 CATSDRGYRGYTF TGTGCCACCAGTGACCGGGGGTATCGGGGCTACACCTTC
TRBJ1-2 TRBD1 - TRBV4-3 CASSRRQGDYGYTF TGCGCCAGCAGCCGCCGACAGGGGGACTATGGCTACACCTTC
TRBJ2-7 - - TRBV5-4 CASSFHSYYGRAYEQYF TGTGCCAGCAGCTTTCATTCGTATTACGGTCGGGCCTACGAGCAGTACTTC
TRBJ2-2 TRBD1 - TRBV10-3 CAISEPGQGSGELFF TGTGCCATCAGTGAGCCGGGACAGGGGTCCGGGGAGCTGTTTTTT
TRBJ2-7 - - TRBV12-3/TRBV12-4 CASSSILYEQYF TGTGCCAGCAGTTCAATCCTGTACGAGCAGTACTTC
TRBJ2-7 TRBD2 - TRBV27 CASRQLAGGPYEQYF TGTGCCAGCAGGCAACTAGCGGGAGGCCCCTACGAGCAGTACTTC
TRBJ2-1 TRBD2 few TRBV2 CACCYGWAGVGSSYNEQFF TGTGCCTGCTGTTACGGGTGGGCGGGGGTGGGGAGCTCCTACAATGAGCAGTTCTTC
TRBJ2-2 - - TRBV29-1 CSVVENTGELFF TGCAGCGTTGTGGAGAACACCGGGGAGCTGTTTTTT
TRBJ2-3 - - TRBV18 CASSPPRGSSPFGSDTQYF TGTGCCAGCTCACCACCGAGGGGCAGTTCCCCCTTTGGGTCAGATACGCAGTATTTT
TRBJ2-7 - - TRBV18 CASSPDRTGYEQYF TGTGCCAGCTCACCCGACAGGACGGGATACGAGCAGTACTTC
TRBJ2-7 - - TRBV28 CASSFFRGDGAFEQYF TGTGCCAGCAGTTTCTTCCGGGGCGACGGGGCCTTCGAGCAGTACTTC
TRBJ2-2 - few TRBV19 CASSIGPLRLHNTGELFF TGTGCCAGTAGTATAGGACCGCTGAGACTACACAACACCGGGGAGCTGTTTTTT
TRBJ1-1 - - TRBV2 CASSKGGGTEAFF TGTGCCAGCAGCAAGGGCGGGGGGACTGAAGCTTTCTTT
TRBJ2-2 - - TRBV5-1 CASRVGDTGELFF TGCGCCAGCAGGGTAGGAGACACCGGGGAGCTGTTTTTT
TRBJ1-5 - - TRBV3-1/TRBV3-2 CASSRDTNQPQHF TGTGCCAGCAGCAGGGACACCAATCAGCCCCAGCATTTT
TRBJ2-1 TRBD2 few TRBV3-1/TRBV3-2 CASSQTSGRASEQFF TGTGCCAGCAGCCAGACTAGCGGGAGGGCCAGTGAGCAGTTCTTC
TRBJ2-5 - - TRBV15 CATSRDTETQYF TGTGCCACCAGCAGAGATACAGAGACCCAGTACTTC
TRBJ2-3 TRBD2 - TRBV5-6 CASSSGLPNTDTQYF TGTGCCAGCAGCTCGGGACTACCCAACACAGATACGCAGTATTTT
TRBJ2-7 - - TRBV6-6 CASSYFADVRYF TGTGCCAGCAGTTACTTCGCGGACGTACGGTACTTC
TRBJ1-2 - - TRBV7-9 CASSPRNYGYTF TGTGCCAGCAGCCCCAGAAACTATGGCTACACCTTC